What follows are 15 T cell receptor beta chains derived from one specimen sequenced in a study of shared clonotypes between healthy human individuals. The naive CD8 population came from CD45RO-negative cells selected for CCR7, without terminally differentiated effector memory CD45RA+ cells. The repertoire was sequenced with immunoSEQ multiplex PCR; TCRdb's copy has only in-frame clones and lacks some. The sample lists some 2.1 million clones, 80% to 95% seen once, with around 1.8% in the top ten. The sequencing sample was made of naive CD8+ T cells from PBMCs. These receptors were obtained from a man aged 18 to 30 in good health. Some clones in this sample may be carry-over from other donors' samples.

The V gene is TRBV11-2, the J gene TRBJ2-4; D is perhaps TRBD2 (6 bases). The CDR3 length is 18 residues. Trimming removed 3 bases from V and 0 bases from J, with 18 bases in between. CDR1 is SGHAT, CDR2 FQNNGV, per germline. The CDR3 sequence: CASSFPYQGGLAKNIQYF. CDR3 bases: TGTGCCAGCAGCTTTCCGTATCAGGGAGGTCTAGCCAAAAACATTCAGTACTTC.

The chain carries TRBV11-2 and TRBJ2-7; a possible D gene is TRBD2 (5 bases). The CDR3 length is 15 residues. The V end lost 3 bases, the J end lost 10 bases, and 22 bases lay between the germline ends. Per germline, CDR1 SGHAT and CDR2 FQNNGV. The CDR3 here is CASSFNSGLFAEQYF. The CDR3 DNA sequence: TGTGCCAGCAGCTTTAACAGCGGACTTTTCGCCGAACAGTACTTC.

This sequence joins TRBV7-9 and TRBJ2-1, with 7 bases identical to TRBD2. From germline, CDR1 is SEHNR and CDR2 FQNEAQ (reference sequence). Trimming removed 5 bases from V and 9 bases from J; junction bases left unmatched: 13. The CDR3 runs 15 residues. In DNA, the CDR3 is TGTGCCAGCAGCCCGGGGATCTCGGGAGGCGGTGAGCAGTTCTTC. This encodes CASSPGISGGGEQFF.

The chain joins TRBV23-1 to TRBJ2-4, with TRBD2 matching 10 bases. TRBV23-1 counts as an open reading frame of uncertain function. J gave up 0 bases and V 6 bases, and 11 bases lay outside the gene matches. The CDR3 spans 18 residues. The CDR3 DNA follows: TGCGCCAGCAGGAGTAGGGCTAGCGGGAGATTAGCCAAAAACATTCAGTACTTC. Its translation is CASRSRASGRLAKNIQYF.

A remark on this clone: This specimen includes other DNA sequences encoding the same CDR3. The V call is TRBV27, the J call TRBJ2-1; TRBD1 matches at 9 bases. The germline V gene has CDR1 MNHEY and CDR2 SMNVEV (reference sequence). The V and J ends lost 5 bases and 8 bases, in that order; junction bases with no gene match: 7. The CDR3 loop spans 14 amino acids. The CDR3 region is CASSLRQGVYEQFF. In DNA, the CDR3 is TGTGCCAGCAGTCTCAGACAGGGGGTGTATGAGCAGTTCTTC.

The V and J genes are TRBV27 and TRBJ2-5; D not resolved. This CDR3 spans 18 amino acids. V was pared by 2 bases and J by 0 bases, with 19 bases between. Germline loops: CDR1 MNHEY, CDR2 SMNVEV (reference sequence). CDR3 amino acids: CASSLKVADGPNQETQYF. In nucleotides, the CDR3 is TGTGCCAGCAGTTTAAAGGTCGCAGACGGCCCTAACCAAGAGACCCAGTACTTC.

CDR3 loop: CASSLITLNTGELFF. The CDR3 region has the DNA TGTGCCAGCAGCTTAATCACCCTTAACACCGGGGAGCTGTTTTTT. The J gene is TRBJ2-2, the V gene TRBV7-6, with D unclear. Germline assignment: CDR1 SGHVS and CDR2 FNYEAQ. This CDR3 comprises 15 residues. The V end was cut by 2 bases, the J end by 2 bases, with 9 bases between.

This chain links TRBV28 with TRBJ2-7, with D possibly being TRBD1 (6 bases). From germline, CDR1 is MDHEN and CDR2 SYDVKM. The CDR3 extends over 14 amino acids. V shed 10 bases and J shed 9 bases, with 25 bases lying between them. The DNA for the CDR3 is TGTGCCACCCACAGGGTCCCCCTAAGACATGGGCAGTACTTC. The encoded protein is CATHRVPLRHGQYF.

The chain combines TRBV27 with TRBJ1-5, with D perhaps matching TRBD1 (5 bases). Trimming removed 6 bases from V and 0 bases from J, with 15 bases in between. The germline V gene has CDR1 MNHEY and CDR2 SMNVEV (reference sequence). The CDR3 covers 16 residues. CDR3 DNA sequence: TGTGCCAGCAGCAGGGAGCCCCCTTATAGCAATCAGCCCCAGCATTTT. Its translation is CASSREPPYSNQPQHF.

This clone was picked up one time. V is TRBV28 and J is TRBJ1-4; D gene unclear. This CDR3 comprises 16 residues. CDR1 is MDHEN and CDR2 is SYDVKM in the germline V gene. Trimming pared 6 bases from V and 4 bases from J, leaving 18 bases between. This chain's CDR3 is CASSPSPDGLNEKLFF. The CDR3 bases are TGTGCCAGCAGCCCCTCCCCGGACGGCCTTAATGAAAAACTGTTTTTT.

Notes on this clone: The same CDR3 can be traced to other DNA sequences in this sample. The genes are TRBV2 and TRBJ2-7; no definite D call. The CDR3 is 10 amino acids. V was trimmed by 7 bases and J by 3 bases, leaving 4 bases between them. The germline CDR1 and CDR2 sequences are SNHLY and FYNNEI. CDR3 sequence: CASIGYEQYF. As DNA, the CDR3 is TGTGCCAGCATAGGCTACGAGCAGTACTTC.

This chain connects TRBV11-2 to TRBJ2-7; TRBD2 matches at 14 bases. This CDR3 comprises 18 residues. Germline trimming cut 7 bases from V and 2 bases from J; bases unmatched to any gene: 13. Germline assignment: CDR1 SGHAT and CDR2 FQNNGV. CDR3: CASTQPAGTSGSPYEQYF. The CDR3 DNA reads TGTGCCAGCACCCAACCAGCCGGGACTAGCGGGAGCCCCTACGAGCAGTACTTC.

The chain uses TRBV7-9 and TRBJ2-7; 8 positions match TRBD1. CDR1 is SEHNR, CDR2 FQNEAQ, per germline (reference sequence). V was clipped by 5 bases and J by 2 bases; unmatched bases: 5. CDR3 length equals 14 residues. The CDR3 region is CASSAPGQAYEQYF. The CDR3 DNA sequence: TGTGCCAGCAGCGCCCCGGGACAGGCCTACGAGCAGTACTTC. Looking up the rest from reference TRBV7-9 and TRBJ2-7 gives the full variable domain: DTGVSQNPRHKITKRGQNVTFRCDPISEHNRLYWYRQTLGQGPEFLTYFQNEAQLEKSRLLSDRFSAERPKGSFSTLEIQRTEQGDSAMYLCASSAPGQAYEQYFGPGTRLTVT.

The chain's CDR3 is CSVAGEIAKNIQYF. The CDR3 bases are TGCAGCGTTGCGGGAGAGATCGCAAAAAACATTCAGTACTTC. The V gene is TRBV29-1, the J gene TRBJ2-4; a possible D gene is TRBD2 (6 bases). This CDR3 has 14 amino acids. The V and J ends lost 4 bases and 4 bases respectively, with 14 bases between them. CDR1 is SQVTM, CDR2 ANQGSEA, per germline. The whole variable domain, remainder taken from reference TRBV29-1 and TRBJ2-4, is SAVISQKPSRDICQRGTSLTIQCQVDSQVTMMFWYRQQPGQSLTLIATANQGSEATYESGFVIDKFPISRPNLTFSTLTVSNMSPEDSSIYLCSVAGEIAKNIQYFGAGTRLSVL.

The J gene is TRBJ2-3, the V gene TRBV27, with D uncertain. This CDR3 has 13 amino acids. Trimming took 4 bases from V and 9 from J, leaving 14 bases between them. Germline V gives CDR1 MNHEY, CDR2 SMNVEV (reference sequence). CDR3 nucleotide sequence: TGTGCCAGCAGTTCCCTCGGTGTAGGGACGCAGTATTTT. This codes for CASSSLGVGTQYF.